This T cell receptor beta chain derives from a study of naive and memory T cell subsets. As regards this clonotype: Its antigen remains unknown.

An equimolar mix of two oligonucleotides served as the beta constant-region primer for TRBC1 and TRBC2. Nested alpha and beta constant-region primers with the SP2 primer drove four PCR rounds on ligated cDNA. TCRdb reanalysed the UMI-ligation and nested PCR reads using MiXCR and keeps one entry per CDR3 protein. The sample has more than 95,000 distinct CDR3 sequences, more than 12% seen once. The length of the CDR3 is 14 residues. CDR1 is SGHTA, CDR2 FQGTGA, per germline. Trimming shortened V by 4 bases and J by 0 bases, and 7 bases separated the two germline ends. Study-level results: Especially in CD8 cells, naive repertoires contained a few larger clonotypes, possibly CD45RA-re-expressing memory cells.

This receptor was identified in a human donor in good health. The gene calls are TRBV7-3 and TRBJ1-3, with D maybe TRBD1 (5 bases). Sequenced sample: naive CD8+ T cells from blood. CDR3 sequence reads: CASSSTVSGNTIYF. In DNA, the CDR3 is TGTGCCAGCAGCTCGACAGTCTCTGGAAACACCATATATTTT.